In its sample, the clone carrying this T cell receptor beta chain was seen a few times. The antigen remains unidentified. The sample is drawn from a study of cytomegalovirus exposure and HLA in healthy donors. Study-level points and caveats: Sequencing probably produced one cluster of sequence variants that were highly shared. Data from an earlier analysis indicated that most TCR beta V segments were productive either about 87% or about 30% of the time. At a 0.05 false discovery rate, a later analysis found about 17,000 TCR beta sequences to be associated with HLA alleles. With later analysis, a missense DCLRE1C variant became linked to TCR beta V- and J-gene trimming.

PCR used 60 Vbeta primers and 13 Jbeta primers. Measured with immunoSEQ multiplex PCR; TCRdb has only the in-frame clones, and not every one. The table lists 82,000 or so clones, 74% of them singletons, with roughly 6.2% in the top ten. Germline V gene sequence: CDR1 MGHRA, CDR2 YSYEKL. V was cut by 1 base and J by 2 bases, with 2 bases left in between. CDR3 size: 12 residues. This rearrangement joins TRBV4-1 to TRBJ1-2; D gene unclear. Input material: PBMCs. This TCR came from a woman between 45 and 60 years old in good health and CMV-seropositive. The DNA of the CDR3 is TGCGCCAGCAGCCAAGCGAACTATGGCTACACCTTC. Amino acid sequence: CASSQANYGYTF.